Listed below are T cell receptor beta chains from one sample, sequenced in a study of blood T cell repertoires in COVID-19. Clones were read by immunoSEQ multiplex PCR, and TCRdb kept only the in-frame ones, dropping some. This table holds 21,000 or so clones, around 84% found once. Sequencing was carried out using peripheral blood. The receptor source for this set is a man between 50 and 59 years old with active COVID-19. Each CDR3 is given with its conserved first and last residue. A D gene is named only where the DNA matches it firmly. For some rows the clone size is stated as once, few or many, or as a class when expanded; others skip it.

J gene: TRBJ2-2
D gene: TRBD1
CDR3 length: 15
clone size: .
V gene: TRBV3-1/TRBV3-2
CDR3 protein: CASRDGTGNTGELFF
CDR3 DNA: TGTGCCAGCAGGGACGGGACAGGGAACACCGGGGAGCTGTTTTTT

J gene: TRBJ1-6
D gene: .
CDR3 length: 12
clone size: .
V gene: TRBV18
CDR3 protein: CASSPRNSPLHF
CDR3 DNA: TGTGCCAGCTCGCCCAGAAATTCACCCCTCCACTTT

J gene: TRBJ2-1
D gene: .
CDR3 length: 16
clone size: .
V gene: TRBV6-5
CDR3 protein: CASSLGLLSSYNEQFF
CDR3 DNA: TGTGCCAGCAGTTTGGGACTGCTTAGCTCCTACAATGAGCAGTTCTTC

J gene: TRBJ1-5
D gene: TRBD1
CDR3 length: 14
clone size: .
V gene: TRBV2
CDR3 protein: CASSGTGGNQPQHF
CDR3 DNA: TGTGCCAGCAGCGGGACAGGGGGCAATCAGCCCCAGCATTTT

J gene: TRBJ2-5
D gene: .
CDR3 length: 13
clone size: .
V gene: TRBV5-8
CDR3 protein: CASSLQGLETQYF
CDR3 DNA: TGTGCCAGCAGCTTGCAGGGGTTAGAGACCCAGTACTTC

J gene: TRBJ1-1
D gene: .
CDR3 length: 13
clone size: .
V gene: TRBV19
CDR3 protein: CASSINRNTEAFF
CDR3 DNA: TGTGCCAGTAGTATAAACAGGAACACTGAAGCTTTCTTT

J gene: TRBJ2-5
D gene: .
CDR3 length: 12
clone size: .
V gene: TRBV12-3/TRBV12-4
CDR3 protein: CASSFPPHHYNF
CDR3 DNA: TGTGCCAGCAGTTTCCCCCCCCACCACTACAACTTC

J gene: TRBJ1-2
D gene: TRBD1
CDR3 length: 14
clone size: .
V gene: TRBV7-9
CDR3 protein: CASSLNRGDYGYTF
CDR3 DNA: TGTGCCAGCAGCTTAAACAGGGGGGACTATGGCTACACCTTC

J gene: TRBJ2-5
D gene: .
CDR3 length: 16
clone size: .
V gene: TRBV3-1/TRBV3-2
CDR3 protein: CASSQGVGVGRETQYF
CDR3 DNA: TGTGCCAGCAGCCAAGGCGTCGGGGTAGGCAGAGAGACCCAGTACTTC

J gene: TRBJ1-4
D gene: .
CDR3 length: 15
clone size: .
V gene: TRBV7-8
CDR3 protein: CASSRGRVGSEKLFF
CDR3 DNA: TGTGCCAGCAGCCGGGGGCGTGTGGGCTCAGAAAAACTGTTTTTT

J gene: TRBJ1-4
D gene: .
CDR3 length: 17
clone size: .
V gene: TRBV6-2/TRBV6-3
CDR3 protein: CASSPGGGAGNNEKLFF
CDR3 DNA: TGTGCCAGCAGCCCTGGCGGCGGGGCAGGGAATAATGAAAAACTGTTTTTT

J gene: TRBJ2-5
D gene: TRBD1
CDR3 length: 15
clone size: .
V gene: TRBV15
CDR3 protein: CATSQGQGIQETQYF
CDR3 DNA: TGTGCCACCAGCCAGGGACAGGGTATCCAAGAGACCCAGTACTTC

J gene: TRBJ2-7
D gene: .
CDR3 length: 15
clone size: .
V gene: TRBV9
CDR3 protein: CASSVASGGLYEQYF
CDR3 DNA: TGTGCCAGCAGCGTAGCGTCGGGGGGCCTCTACGAGCAGTACTTC

J gene: TRBJ1-4
D gene: .
CDR3 length: 14
clone size: once
V gene: TRBV6-6
CDR3 protein: CASNGNVPNEKLFF
CDR3 DNA: TGTGCCAGCAACGGGAACGTGCCTAATGAAAAACTGTTTTTT

J gene: TRBJ2-1
D gene: TRBD2
CDR3 length: 16
clone size: .
V gene: TRBV9
CDR3 protein: CASSARTSGGASEQFF
CDR3 DNA: TGTGCCAGCAGCGCCCGGACTAGCGGGGGGGCCAGTGAGCAGTTCTTC

J gene: TRBJ1-6
D gene: .
CDR3 length: 15
clone size: .
V gene: TRBV30
CDR3 protein: CAWSALGRENSPLHF
CDR3 DNA: TGTGCCTGGAGTGCTCTGGGTAGGGAGAATTCACCCCTCCACTTT

J gene: TRBJ1-5
D gene: .
CDR3 length: 15
clone size: few
V gene: TRBV4-1
CDR3 protein: CASSQRTTVDQPQHF
CDR3 DNA: TGCGCCAGCAGCCAACGAACGACAGTCGATCAGCCCCAGCATTTT

J gene: TRBJ2-1
D gene: .
CDR3 length: 15
clone size: once
V gene: TRBV15
CDR3 protein: CATSRDPGEVNEQFF
CDR3 DNA: TGTGCCACCAGCAGAGATCCAGGGGAAGTTAATGAGCAGTTCTTC

J gene: TRBJ2-7
D gene: .
CDR3 length: 11
clone size: .
V gene: TRBV20-1
CDR3 protein: CSLLQGHEQYF
CDR3 DNA: TGCAGCCTATTACAGGGCCACGAGCAGTACTTC

J gene: TRBJ1-6
D gene: .
CDR3 length: 15
clone size: .
V gene: TRBV7-9
CDR3 protein: CASSSTWSYNSPLHF
CDR3 DNA: TGTGCCAGCAGCAGTACATGGTCCTATAATTCACCCCTCCACTTT

J gene: TRBJ2-7
D gene: .
CDR3 length: 14
clone size: .
V gene: TRBV2
CDR3 protein: CASSLTGGYYEQYF
CDR3 DNA: TGTGCCAGCAGTCTAACCGGCGGTTATTACGAGCAGTACTTC

J gene: TRBJ2-7
D gene: TRBD1
CDR3 length: 14
clone size: .
V gene: TRBV10-3
CDR3 protein: CAIKTGTGSYEQYF
CDR3 DNA: TGTGCCATCAAGACCGGGACAGGGTCCTACGAGCAGTACTTC